This T cell receptor (delta chain) was recovered during a study of gamma delta lymphoproliferative disorders and STAT genes. Background on the study: Gamma-chain libraries were built from at least 50 ng of genomic DNA with the LymphoTrack Dx TCRG Assay. Delta libraries were made per EuroClonality-NGS working group procedure. Regarding the study as a whole: Nearly all major patient gamma and delta clonotypes were public.

This clone has only a few counts. Its antigen is as yet unknown. A far larger clone is only one base removed, so a read error is likely. Other nucleotide sequences in the sample specify the same CDR3. TCRdb processed the multiplex PCR reads again with the CATT caller. The table records about 1,100 delta-chain clones, approximately 1.5% of them present only once. Genomic DNA from isolated PBMCs served as the sequencing template. This CDR3 region has 25 residues. Looked up from germline, CDR1 is TSWWSYY and CDR2 is QGS. The chain employs TRDV1 and TRDJ3, with 8 bases aligning to TRDD3. The origin of this receptor is a human donor in good health. Sequenced input: blood. DNA for the CDR3: TGTGCTCTTGGGGGTACCTACGGAATGGGGGATTTTATCTTTTTTGGGACCTGGGATACCCGACAGATGTTTTTC. As protein: CALGGTYGMGDFIFFGTWDTRQMFF.